This paragraph covers one T cell receptor beta chain sequence. Antigen: not known. This entry belongs to a study of cytomegalovirus exposure and HLA in healthy donors. Overall study findings and caveats: Later analysis demonstrated an association between a missense DCLRE1C variant and TCR beta V- and J-gene trimming. A classifier reportedly called cytomegalovirus status with high sensitivity and specificity.

The V end was cut by 5 bases, the J end by 0 bases, with 17 bases between. This CDR3 is built from 18 residues. The germline gives CDR1 LNHDA, CDR2 SQIVND (reference sequence). PCR primers comprised 60 Vbeta and 13 Jbeta primers. Per the study methods: In a later analysis, 60 million to 90 million unique TCR beta chains included roughly 11 million shared by two or more donors. Data came from immunoSEQ multiplex PCR; TCRdb stores just in-frame clones and leaves some out. V, J and clone size reflect that table, while D and trimming were determined from the DNA. This sample has over 200,000 clones, with around 73% found just once.

The sequence was collected from a male donor in good health and CMV-seronegative. The material sequenced was PBMCs. J is TRBJ2-6 and V is TRBV19; D might be TRBD1 (5 bases). CDR3 loop: CASSLPGQESSGANVLTF. The DNA of the CDR3 is TGTGCCAGTAGTCTTCCAGGGCAGGAGAGCTCTGGGGCCAACGTCCTGACTTTC.